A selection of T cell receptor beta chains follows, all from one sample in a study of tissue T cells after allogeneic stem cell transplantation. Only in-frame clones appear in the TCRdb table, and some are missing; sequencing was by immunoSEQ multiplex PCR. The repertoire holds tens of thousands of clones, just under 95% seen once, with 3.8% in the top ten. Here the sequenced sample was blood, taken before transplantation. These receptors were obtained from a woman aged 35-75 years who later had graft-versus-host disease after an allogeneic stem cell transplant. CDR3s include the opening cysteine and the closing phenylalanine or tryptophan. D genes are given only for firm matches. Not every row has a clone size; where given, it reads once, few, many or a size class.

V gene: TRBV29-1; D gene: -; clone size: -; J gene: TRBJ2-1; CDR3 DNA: TGCAGCGTTGAAGCCCACAATGAGCAGTTCTTC; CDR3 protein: CSVEAHNEQFF
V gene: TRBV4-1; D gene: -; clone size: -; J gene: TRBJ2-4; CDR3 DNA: TGCGCCAGCAGCCAAGAAGGCAGATTGCAAAACATTCAGTACTTC; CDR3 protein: CASSQEGRLQNIQYF
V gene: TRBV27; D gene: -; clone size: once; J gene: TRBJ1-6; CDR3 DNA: TGTGCCAGCAGTTTATCGGGGACGGTCAATTCACCCCTCCACTTT; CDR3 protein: CASSLSGTVNSPLHF
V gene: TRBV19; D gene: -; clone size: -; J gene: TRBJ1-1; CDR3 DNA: TGTGCCAGTAGTATACAAGGGGGCACTGAAGCTTTCTTT; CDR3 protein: CASSIQGGTEAFF
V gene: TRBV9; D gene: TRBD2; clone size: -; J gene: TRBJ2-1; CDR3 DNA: TGTGCCAGCAGCCCTTACGCGGGAGGGCTCGAAAATGAGCAGTTCTTC; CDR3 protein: CASSPYAGGLENEQFF
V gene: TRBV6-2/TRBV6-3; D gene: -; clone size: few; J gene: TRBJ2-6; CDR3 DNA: TGTGCCAGCAGTTACTCGCACTCTGGGGCCAACGTCCTGACTTTC; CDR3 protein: CASSYSHSGANVLTF
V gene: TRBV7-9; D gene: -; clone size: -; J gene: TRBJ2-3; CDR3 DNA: TGTGCCAGCAGCACTAGCACAGATACGCAGTATTTT; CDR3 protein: CASSTSTDTQYF
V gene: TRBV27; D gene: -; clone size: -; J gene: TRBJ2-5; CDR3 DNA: TGTGCCAGCAGTACTCCGGCCCTGTACCAAGAGACCCAGTACTTC; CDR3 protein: CASSTPALYQETQYF
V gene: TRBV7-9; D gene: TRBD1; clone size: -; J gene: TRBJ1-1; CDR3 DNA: TGTGCCAGCAGCTTATTCGGACAGGGTGACACTGAAGCTTTCTTT; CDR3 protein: CASSLFGQGDTEAFF
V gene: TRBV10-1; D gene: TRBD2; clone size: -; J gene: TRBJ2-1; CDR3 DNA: TGCGCCAAAAAGGCGGGACTAGCGGAGGGGAGCTCCTACAATGAGCAGTTCTTC; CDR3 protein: CAKKAGLAEGSSYNEQFF
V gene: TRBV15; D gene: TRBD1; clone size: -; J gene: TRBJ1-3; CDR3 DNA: TGTGCCACCAGCAGTCCCACAGGGGGACGTGGAAACACCATATATTTT; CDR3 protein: CATSSPTGGRGNTIYF
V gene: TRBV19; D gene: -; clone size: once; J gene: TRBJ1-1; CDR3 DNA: TGTGCCAGTGGGAACCAGGTGAACACTGAAGCTTTCTTT; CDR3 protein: CASGNQVNTEAFF
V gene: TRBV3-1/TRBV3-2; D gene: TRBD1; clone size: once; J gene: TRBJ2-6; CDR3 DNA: TGTGCCAGCAGCCAGAACCCGACAGGGTCTGGGGCCAACGTCCTGACTTTC; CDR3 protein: CASSQNPTGSGANVLTF
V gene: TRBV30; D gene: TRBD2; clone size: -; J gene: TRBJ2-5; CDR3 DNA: TGTGCCTGGAGAGGGGGACTAGCGGGGGAGACCCAGTACTTC; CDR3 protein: CAWRGGLAGETQYF
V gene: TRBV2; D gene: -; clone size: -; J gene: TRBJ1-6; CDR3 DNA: TGTGCCAGCCGCCCAGGGAATTCACCCCTCCACTTT; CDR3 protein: CASRPGNSPLHF
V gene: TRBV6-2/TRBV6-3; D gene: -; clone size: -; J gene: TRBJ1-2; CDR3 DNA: TGTGCCAGCAGTTACTCGGGGGCCAAAGCGGGCTACACCTTC; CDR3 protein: CASSYSGAKAGYTF
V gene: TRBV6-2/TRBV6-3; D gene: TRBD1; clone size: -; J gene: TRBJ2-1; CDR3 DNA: TGTGCCAGCAGTTACGCTGACAGGGGGGTGAGTGAGCAGTTCTTC; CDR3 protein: CASSYADRGVSEQFF
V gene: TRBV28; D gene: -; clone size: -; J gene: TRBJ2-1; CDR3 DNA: TGTGCCAGCAGTGAACAGAAATACAATGAGCAGTTCTTC; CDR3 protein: CASSEQKYNEQFF
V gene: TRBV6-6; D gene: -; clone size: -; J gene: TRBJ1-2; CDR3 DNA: TGTGCCAGCAGCGCCGACAGTTATGGCTACACCTTC; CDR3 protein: CASSADSYGYTF
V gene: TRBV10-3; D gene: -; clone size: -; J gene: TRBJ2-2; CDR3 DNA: TGTGCCATCAGTGAGAGGGAAACCGGGGAGCTGTTTTTT; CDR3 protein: CAISERETGELFF
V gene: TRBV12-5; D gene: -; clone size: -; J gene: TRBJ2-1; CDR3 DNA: TGTGCTAGTGGTCCGGACAGAAGCAATGAGCAGTTCTTC; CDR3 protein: CASGPDRSNEQFF
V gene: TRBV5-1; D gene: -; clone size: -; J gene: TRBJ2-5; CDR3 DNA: TGCGCCAGCAGCTTGGGAGGACCTCAAGAGACCCAGTACTTC; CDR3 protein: CASSLGGPQETQYF
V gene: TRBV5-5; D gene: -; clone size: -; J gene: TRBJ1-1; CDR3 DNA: TGTGCCAGCAGCCCTAGGGCGGGACTTCAGAACACTGAAGCTTTCTTT; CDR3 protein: CASSPRAGLQNTEAFF
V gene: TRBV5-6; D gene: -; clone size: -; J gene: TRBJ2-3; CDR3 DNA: TGTGCCAGCAGCTTGGACTTCCGCACAGATACGCAGTATTTT; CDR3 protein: CASSLDFRTDTQYF
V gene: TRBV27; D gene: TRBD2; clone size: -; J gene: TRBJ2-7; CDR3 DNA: TGTGCCAGCAGTTTGTCGGGACTAGCGGCCTACGAGCAGTACTTC; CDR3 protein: CASSLSGLAAYEQYF
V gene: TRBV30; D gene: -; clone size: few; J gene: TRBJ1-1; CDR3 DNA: TGTGCCTGGCAGGAGAACATGAACACTGAAGCTTTCTTT; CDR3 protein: CAWQENMNTEAFF
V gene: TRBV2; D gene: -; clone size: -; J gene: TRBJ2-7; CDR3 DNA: TGTGCCAGCAGTGAAGGTTGGGGGAGCGAGCAGTACTTC; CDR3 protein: CASSEGWGSEQYF
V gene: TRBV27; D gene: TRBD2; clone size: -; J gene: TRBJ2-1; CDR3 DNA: TGTGCCAGCAGACTAGCGGGAGCAAATGAGCAGTTCTTC; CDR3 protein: CASRLAGANEQFF
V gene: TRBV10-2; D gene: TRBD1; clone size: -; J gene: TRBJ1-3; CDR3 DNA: TGCGCCAGCAGGGCAGGGGGCGCGGCTGGAAACACCATATATTTT; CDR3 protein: CASRAGGAAGNTIYF
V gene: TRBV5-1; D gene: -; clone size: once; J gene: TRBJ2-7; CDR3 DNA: TGCGCCAGCAGGCTAGACTGGGGCGAGCAGTACTTC; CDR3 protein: CASRLDWGEQYF
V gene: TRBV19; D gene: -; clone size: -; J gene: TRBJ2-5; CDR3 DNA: TGTGCCAGTAGTGCCCGACGGCTCCAAGAGACCCAGTACTTC; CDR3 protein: CASSARRLQETQYF
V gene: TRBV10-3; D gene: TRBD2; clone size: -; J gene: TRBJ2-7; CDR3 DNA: TGTGCCATCAGTGTGTCGGGAATAGCGGGAGTAAGGGAGCAGTACTTC; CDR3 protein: CAISVSGIAGVREQYF
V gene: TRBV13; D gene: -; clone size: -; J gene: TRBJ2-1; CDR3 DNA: TGTGCCAGCAGCCGGGACGTCGTTGAGCAGTTCTTC; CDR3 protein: CASSRDVVEQFF
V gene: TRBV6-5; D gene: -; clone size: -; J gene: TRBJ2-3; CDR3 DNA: TGTGCCAGCAGTCCCCCGGGGGCCGCCACAGATACGCAGTATTTT; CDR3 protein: CASSPPGAATDTQYF
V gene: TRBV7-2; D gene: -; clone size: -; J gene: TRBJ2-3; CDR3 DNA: TGTGCCAGCAGCTCATACAACACAGATACGCAGTATTTT; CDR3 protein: CASSSYNTDTQYF
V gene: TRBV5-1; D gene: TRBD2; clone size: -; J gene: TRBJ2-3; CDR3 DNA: TGCGCCAGCAGCGTAGGACTAGCGGAGACAGATACGCAGTATTTT; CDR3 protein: CASSVGLAETDTQYF
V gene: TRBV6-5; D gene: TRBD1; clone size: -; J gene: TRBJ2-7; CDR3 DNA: TGTGCCAGCAGGGGACAGGGGCATGGCGAGCAGTACTTC; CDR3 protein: CASRGQGHGEQYF
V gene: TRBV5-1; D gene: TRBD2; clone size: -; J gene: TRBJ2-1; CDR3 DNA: TGCGCCAGCAGCTTCCTAGCGGGAGCCGGTGAGCAGTTCTTC; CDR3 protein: CASSFLAGAGEQFF
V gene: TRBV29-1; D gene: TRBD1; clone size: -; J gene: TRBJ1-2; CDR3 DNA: TGCAGCGTGACCCCCGGGACAGGGAACTATGGCTACACCTTC; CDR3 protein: CSVTPGTGNYGYTF